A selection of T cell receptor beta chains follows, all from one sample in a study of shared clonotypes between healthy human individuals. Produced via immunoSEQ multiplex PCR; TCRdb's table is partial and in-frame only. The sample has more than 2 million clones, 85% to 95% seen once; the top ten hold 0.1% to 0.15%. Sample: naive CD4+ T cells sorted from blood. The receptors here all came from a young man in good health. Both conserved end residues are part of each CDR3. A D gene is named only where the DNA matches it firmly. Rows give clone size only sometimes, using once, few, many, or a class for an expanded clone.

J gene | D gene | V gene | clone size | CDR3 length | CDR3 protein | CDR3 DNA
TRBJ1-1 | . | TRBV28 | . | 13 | CASSVQANTEAFF | TGTGCCAGCAGTGTCCAAGCGAACACTGAAGCTTTCTTT
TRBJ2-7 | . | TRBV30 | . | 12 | CAWSPGSYEQYF | TGTGCCTGGAGCCCGGGGTCTTACGAGCAGTACTTC
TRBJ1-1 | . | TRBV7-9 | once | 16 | CASSPQVGGQNTEAFF | TGTGCCAGCAGCCCTCAGGTGGGGGGGCAGAACACTGAAGCTTTCTTT
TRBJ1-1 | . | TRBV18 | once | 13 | CASSPMGNTEAFF | TGTGCCAGCTCACCAATGGGAAACACTGAAGCTTTCTTT
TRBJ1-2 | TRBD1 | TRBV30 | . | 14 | CAWRGQGAGYGYTF | TGTGCCTGGAGAGGACAGGGGGCTGGGTATGGCTACACCTTC
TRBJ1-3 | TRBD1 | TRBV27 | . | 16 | CASSFQTDRLGNTIYF | TGTGCCAGCAGTTTCCAAACGGACAGGCTCGGAAACACCATATATTTT
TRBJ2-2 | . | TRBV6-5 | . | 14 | CASSGYSTTGELFF | TGTGCCAGCAGCGGGTACTCGACCACCGGGGAGCTGTTTTTT
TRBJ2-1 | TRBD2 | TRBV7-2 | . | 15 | CASSSEAGVYNEQFF | TGTGCCAGCAGCTCAGAAGCGGGAGTGTACAATGAGCAGTTCTTC
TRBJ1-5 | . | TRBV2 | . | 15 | CASSMGLTSNQPQHF | TGTGCCAGCAGTATGGGTCTAACAAGTAATCAGCCCCAGCATTTT
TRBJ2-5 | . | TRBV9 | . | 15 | CASSVAAGLQETQYF | TGTGCCAGCAGCGTAGCAGCGGGCCTACAAGAGACCCAGTACTTC
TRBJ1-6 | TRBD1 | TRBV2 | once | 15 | CASSGGQKYNSPLHF | TGTGCCAGCAGTGGGGGACAGAAGTATAATTCACCCCTCCACTTT
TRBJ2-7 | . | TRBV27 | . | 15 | CASSLGSIGSYEQYF | TGTGCCAGCAGTTTAGGGTCCATAGGGAGTTACGAGCAGTACTTC
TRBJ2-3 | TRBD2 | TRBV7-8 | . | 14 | CASRGTSGEDTQYF | TGTGCCAGCAGGGGGACTAGCGGGGAAGATACGCAGTATTTT
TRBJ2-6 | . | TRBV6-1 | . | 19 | CASSEKWGFGFSGANVLTF | TGTGCCAGCAGTGAAAAGTGGGGATTTGGTTTTTCCGGGGCCAACGTCCTGACTTTC
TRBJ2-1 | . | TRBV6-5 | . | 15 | CASSYSGGAYNEQFF | TGTGCCAGCAGTTACTCGGGGGGCGCTTACAATGAGCAGTTCTTC
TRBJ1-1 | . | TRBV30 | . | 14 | CAWSVPPTNTEAFF | TGTGCCTGGAGTGTACCTCCTACGAACACTGAAGCTTTCTTT